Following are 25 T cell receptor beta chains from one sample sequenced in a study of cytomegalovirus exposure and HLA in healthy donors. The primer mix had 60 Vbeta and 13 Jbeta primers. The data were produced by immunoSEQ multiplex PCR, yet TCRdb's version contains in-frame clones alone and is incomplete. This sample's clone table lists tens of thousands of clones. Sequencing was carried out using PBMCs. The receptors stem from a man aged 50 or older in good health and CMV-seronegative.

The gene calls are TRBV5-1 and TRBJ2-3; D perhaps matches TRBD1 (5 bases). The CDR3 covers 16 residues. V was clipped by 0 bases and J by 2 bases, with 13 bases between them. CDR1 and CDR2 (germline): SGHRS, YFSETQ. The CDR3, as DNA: TGCGCCAGCAGCTTGGGACTCGGACAATTCACAGATACGCAGTATTTT. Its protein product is CASSLGLGQFTDTQYF.

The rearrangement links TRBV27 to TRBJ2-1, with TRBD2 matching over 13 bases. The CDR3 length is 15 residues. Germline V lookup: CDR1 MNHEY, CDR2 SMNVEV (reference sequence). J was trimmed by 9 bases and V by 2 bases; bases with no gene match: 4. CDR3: CASSLRWTSGSEQFF. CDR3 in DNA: TGTGCCAGCAGTTTAAGGTGGACTAGCGGGAGTGAGCAGTTCTTC.

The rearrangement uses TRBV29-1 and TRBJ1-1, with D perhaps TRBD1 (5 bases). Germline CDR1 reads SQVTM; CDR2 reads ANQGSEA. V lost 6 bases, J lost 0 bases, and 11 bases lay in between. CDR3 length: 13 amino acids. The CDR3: CSVSGLLNTEAFF. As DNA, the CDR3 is TGCAGCGTCTCAGGGTTGCTGAACACTGAAGCTTTCTTT. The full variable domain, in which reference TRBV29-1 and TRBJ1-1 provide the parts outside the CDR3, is SAVISQKPSRDICQRGTSLTIQCQVDSQVTMMFWYRQQPGQSLTLIATANQGSEATYESGFVIDKFPISRPNLTFSTLTVSNMSPEDSSIYLCSVSGLLNTEAFFGQGTRLTVV.

The DNA for the CDR3 is TGTGCCAGCAGCACCACAGGGGAGAACACTGAAGCTTTCTTT. As protein: CASSTTGENTEAFF. J is TRBJ1-1 and V is TRBV7-9; 7 nucleotides match TRBD1. V lost 5 bases to trimming and J lost 1 base; unmatched junction nucleotides: 4. The CDR3 consists of 14 residues. Germline loops: CDR1 SEHNR, CDR2 FQNEAQ (reference sequence).

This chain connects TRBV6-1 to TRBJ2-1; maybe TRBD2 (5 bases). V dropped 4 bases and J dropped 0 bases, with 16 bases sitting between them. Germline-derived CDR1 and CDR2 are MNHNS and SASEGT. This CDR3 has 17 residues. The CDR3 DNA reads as TGTGCCAGCAGTGTATTGGGGAGCGGAAGCTCCTACAATGAGCAGTTCTTC. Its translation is CASSVLGSGSSYNEQFF.

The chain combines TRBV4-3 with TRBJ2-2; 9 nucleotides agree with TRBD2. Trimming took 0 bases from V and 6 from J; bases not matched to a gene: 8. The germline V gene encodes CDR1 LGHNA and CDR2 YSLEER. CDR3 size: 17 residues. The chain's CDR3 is CASSQDHRGGAAGELFF. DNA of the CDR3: TGCGCCAGCAGCCAAGATCACCGCGGGGGGGCGGCCGGGGAGCTGTTTTTT.

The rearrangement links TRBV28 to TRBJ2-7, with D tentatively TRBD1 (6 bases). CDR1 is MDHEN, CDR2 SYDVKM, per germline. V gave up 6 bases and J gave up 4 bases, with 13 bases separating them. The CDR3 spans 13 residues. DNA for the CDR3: TGTGCCAGCAGGGGGCAGGGGTGGTACGAGCAGTACTTC. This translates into CASRGQGWYEQYF.

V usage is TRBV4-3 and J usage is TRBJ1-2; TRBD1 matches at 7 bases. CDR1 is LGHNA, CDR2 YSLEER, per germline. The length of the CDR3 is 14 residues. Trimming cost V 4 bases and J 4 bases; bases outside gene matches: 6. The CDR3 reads CASSLSGTAYGYTF. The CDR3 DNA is TGCGCCAGCAGCCTCAGTGGGACAGCCTATGGCTACACCTTC.

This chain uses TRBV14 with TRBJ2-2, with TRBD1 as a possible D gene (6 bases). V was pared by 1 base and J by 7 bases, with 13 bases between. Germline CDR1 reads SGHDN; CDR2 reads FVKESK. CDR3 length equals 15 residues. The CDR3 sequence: CASSQARGLGGELFF. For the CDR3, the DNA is TGTGCCAGCAGCCAAGCCAGGGGCCTCGGCGGGGAGCTGTTTTTT.

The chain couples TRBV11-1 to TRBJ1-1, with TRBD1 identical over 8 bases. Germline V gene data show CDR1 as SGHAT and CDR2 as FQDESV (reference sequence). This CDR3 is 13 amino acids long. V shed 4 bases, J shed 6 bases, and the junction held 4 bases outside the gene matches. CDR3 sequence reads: CASSSDRAAEAFF. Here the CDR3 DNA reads TGTGCCAGCAGCTCGGACAGGGCTGCTGAAGCTTTCTTT.

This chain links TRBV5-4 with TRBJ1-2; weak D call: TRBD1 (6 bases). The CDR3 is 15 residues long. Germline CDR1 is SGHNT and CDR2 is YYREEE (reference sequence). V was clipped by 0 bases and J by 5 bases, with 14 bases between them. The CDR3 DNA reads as TGTGCCAGCAGCTTGGACTCAGGGGTTCCTTATGGCTACACCTTC. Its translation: CASSLDSGVPYGYTF.

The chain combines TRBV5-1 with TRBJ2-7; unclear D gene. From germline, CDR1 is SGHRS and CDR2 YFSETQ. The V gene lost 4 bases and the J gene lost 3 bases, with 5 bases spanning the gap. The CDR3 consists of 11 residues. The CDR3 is CASSENYEQYF. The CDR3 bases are TGCGCCAGCAGCGAGAACTACGAGCAGTACTTC.

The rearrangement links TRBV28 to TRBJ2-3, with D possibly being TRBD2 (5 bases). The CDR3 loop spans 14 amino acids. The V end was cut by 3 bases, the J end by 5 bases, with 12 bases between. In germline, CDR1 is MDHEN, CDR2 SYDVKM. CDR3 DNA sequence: TGTGCCAGCAGTTTCGCGGGCACAAGAGATACGCAGTATTTT. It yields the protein CASSFAGTRDTQYF.

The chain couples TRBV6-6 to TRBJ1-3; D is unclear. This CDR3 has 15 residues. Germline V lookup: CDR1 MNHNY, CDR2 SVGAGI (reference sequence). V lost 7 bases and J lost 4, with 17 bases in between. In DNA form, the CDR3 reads TGTGCCAGCACCGTATTTACCCGGGGAGGAAACACCATATATTTT. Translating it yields CASTVFTRGGNTIYF.

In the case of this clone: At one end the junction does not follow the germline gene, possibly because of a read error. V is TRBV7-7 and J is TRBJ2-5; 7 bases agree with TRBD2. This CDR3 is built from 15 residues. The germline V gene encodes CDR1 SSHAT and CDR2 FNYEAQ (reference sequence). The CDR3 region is CASSFGTTHQETQYF. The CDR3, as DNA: TGTGCTAGCAGCTTCGGGACTACCCACCAAGAGACCCAGTACTTC.

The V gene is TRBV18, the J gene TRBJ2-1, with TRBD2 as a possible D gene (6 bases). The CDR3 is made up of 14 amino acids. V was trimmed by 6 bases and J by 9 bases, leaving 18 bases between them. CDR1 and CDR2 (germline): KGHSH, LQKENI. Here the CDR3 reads CASSPTGERGEQFF. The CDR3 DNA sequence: TGTGCCAGCTCCCCAACGGGGGAAAGGGGTGAGCAGTTCTTC.

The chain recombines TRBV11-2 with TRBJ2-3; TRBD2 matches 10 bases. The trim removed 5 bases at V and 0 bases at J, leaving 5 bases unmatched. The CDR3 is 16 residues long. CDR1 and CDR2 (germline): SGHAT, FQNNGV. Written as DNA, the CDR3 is TGTGCCAGCAGCCGGACTAGCGGTACTAGCACAGATACGCAGTATTTT. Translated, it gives CASSRTSGTSTDTQYF.

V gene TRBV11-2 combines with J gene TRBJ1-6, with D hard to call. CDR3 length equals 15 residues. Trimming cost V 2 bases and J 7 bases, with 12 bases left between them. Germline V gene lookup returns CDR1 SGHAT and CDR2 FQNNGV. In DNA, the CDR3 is TGTGCCAGCAGCTTACTCCGAGCGCAGAATTCACCCCTCCACTTT. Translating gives CASSLLRAQNSPLHF.

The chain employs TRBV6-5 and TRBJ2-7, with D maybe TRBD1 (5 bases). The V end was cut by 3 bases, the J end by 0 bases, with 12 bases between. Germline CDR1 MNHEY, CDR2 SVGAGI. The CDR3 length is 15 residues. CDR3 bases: TGTGCCAGCAGTTATTCTAGGGGTAGCTCCTACGAGCAGTACTTC. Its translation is CASSYSRGSSYEQYF.

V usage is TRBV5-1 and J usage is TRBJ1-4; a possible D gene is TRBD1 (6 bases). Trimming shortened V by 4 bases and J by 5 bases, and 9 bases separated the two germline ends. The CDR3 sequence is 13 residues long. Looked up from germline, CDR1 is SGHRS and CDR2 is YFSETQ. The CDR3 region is CASSLGHNEKLFF. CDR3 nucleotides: TGCGCCAGCAGCCTGGGACACAATGAAAAACTGTTTTTT.

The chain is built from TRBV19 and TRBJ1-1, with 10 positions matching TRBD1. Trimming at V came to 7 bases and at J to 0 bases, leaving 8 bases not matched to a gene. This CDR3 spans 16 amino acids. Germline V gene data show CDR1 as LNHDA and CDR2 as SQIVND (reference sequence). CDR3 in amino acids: CASKRTGGILNTEAFF. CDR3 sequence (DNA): TGTGCCAGTAAACGGACAGGGGGGATCTTGAACACTGAAGCTTTCTTT.

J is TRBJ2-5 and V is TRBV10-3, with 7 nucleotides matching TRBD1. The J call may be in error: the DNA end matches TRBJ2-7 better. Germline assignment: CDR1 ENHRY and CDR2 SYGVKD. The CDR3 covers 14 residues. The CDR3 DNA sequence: TGTGCCATCAGCTCATCTACAGGGGTCTACGAGCAGTACTTC. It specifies CAISSSTGVYEQYF.

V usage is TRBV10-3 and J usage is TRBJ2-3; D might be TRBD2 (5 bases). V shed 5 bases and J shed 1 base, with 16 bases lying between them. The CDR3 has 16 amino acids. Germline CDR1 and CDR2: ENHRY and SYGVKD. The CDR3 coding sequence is TGTGCCATCAGTCGAGGGCCCGTCGGGGGCACAGATACGCAGTATTTT. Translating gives CAISRGPVGGTDTQYF.

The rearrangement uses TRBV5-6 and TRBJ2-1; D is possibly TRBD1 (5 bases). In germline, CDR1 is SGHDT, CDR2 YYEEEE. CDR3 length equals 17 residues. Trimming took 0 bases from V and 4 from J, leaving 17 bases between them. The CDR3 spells CASSLAGHSEAYNEQFF. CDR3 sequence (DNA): TGTGCCAGCAGCTTGGCTGGACACAGCGAGGCGTACAATGAGCAGTTCTTC.

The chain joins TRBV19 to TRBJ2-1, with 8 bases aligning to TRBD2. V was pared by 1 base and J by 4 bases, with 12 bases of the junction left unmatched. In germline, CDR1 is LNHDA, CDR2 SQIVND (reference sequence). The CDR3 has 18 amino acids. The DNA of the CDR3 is TGTGCCAGTAGTATAGGGTACGATAGGAGCGGGGGTTACAATGAGCAGTTCTTC. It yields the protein CASSIGYDRSGGYNEQFF.